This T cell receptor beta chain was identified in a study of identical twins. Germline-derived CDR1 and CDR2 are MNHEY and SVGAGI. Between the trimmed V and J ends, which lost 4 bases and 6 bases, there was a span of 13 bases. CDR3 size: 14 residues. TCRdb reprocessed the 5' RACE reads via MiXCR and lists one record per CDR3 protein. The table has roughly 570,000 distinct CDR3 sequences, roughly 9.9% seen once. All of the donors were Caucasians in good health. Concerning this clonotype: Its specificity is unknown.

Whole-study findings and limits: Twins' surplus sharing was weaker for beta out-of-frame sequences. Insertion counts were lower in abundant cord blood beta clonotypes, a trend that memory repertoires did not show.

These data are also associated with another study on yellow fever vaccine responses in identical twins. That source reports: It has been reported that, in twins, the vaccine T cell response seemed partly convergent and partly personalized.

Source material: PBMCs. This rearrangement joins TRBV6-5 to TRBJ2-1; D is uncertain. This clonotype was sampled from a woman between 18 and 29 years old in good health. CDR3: CASSSNWAGNEQFF. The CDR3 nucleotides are TGTGCCAGCAGTTCCAACTGGGCCGGCAATGAGCAGTTCTTC.